Given below is one T cell receptor beta chain in context. This sample stems from a study of blood T cell repertoires in COVID-19. CDR1 is LGHDT and CDR2 is YNNKEL in the germline V gene (reference sequence). Trimming took 6 bases from V and 11 from J, leaving 22 bases between them. The CDR3 runs 15 residues. Generated by immunoSEQ multiplex PCR, the TCRdb table keeps only in-frame clones and is missing some. This sample carries roughly 150,000 clones, around 90% of them seen once, and the ten largest clones take roughly 3.1%. The source material was peripheral blood. The TCR sequence derives from a man aged 60 to 75 with acute or convalescent COVID-19. V and J are TRBV3-1 (or the pseudogene TRBV3-2) and TRBJ1-4; D perhaps matches TRBD1 (5 bases). CDR3 in DNA: TGTGCCAGCAGTGATTGGACAAGCGACACACGGAAACTGTTTTTT. Its protein is CASSDWTSDTRKLFF.